Below, 29 T cell receptor beta chains from the same sample are listed, as sequenced in a study of blood T cells in healthy people across ages. A J-beta primer mix and a sample-barcoded 5' primer were used in a second PCR of roughly 7 to 12 cycles. TCRdb used MiXCR to reprocess the 5' RACE reads, holding one entry per CDR3 protein. Seen here are around 2 million distinct CDR3 sequences, roughly two fifths observed once, and the top ten hold 23%. Sequencing was done on a sample of blood. The receptors shown here come from a human donor in good health.

The chain recombines TRBV7-2 with TRBJ1-5; a possible D gene is TRBD1 (5 bases). CDR1 and CDR2 (germline): SGHTA, FQGNSA. This CDR3 comprises 19 residues. The germline V and J ends were trimmed by 5 bases and 6 bases, with 29 bases remaining between them. CDR3 sequence: CASSPGIGGVGGNLQPQHF. The CDR3 nucleotides are TGTGCCAGCAGCCCAGGGATTGGGGGAGTTGGAGGGAATCTTCAGCCCCAGCATTTT.

The genes are TRBV7-8 and TRBJ2-5, with 15 bases that match TRBD2. In germline, CDR1 is SGHVS, CDR2 FQNEAQ. J gave up 4 bases and V 1 base, and 4 bases lay outside the gene matches. This CDR3 is 17 amino acids long. The CDR3, as DNA: TGTGCCAGCAGCTTAGGACCGGGACTAGCGGGGGGAGAGACCCAGTACTTC. Amino acids: CASSLGPGLAGGETQYF.

The V and J genes are TRBV7-9 and TRBJ2-7, with 9 nucleotides matching TRBD1. Germline assignment: CDR1 SEHNR and CDR2 FQNEAQ (reference sequence). Trimming at V came to 10 bases and at J to 5 bases, leaving 9 bases not matched to a gene. The CDR3 has 13 residues. The CDR3 spells CATGQGKSHEQYF. The DNA of the CDR3 is TGTGCCACCGGACAGGGGAAAAGTCACGAGCAGTACTTC.

The V call is TRBV2, the J call TRBJ2-3, with 8 bases lining up with TRBD1. The germline gives CDR1 SNHLY, CDR2 FYNNEI. J was trimmed by 5 bases and V by 1 base; bases with no gene match: 5. This CDR3 is built from 15 residues. CDR3 DNA: TGTGCCAGCAGTGAAGGGGACAGGAGGTTAGATACGCAGTATTTT. Translating it yields CASSEGDRRLDTQYF.

This clonotype was seen only a few times. CDR3 sequence (DNA): TGTGCCAGCACCTCGGGGACTATTAATGAGCAGTTCTTC. Translation: CASTSGTINEQFF. The rearrangement uses TRBV27 and TRBJ2-1; 7 bases are a match to TRBD2. Trimming cost V 7 bases and J 7 bases; bases outside gene matches: 7. Per the germline V gene, CDR1 is MNHEY and CDR2 is SMNVEV (reference sequence). The CDR3 has 13 amino acids.

DNA of the CDR3: TGTGCCAGCAGCGCCGGGACAGGGGGTTGGTATGAGCAGTTCTTC. It is translated as CASSAGTGGWYEQFF. The V gene is TRBV9, the J gene TRBJ2-1; TRBD1 matches at 11 bases. The trim removed 3 bases at V and 8 bases at J, leaving 7 bases unmatched. CDR3 size: 15 residues. Germline CDR1 SGDLS, CDR2 YYNGEE.

The chain links TRBV4-3 to TRBJ2-3; 7 positions match TRBD2. With 3 bases clipped from V and 4 bases from J, the junction kept 13 bases outside the gene matches. The V gene's germline CDR1 is LGHNA and CDR2 YSLEER. The CDR3 contains 17 residues. As DNA, the CDR3 is TGCGCCAGCAGCCAGCAGCGGGGTCGTTATATTGCAGATACGCAGTATTTT. Amino acid sequence: CASSQQRGRYIADTQYF.

The CDR3 DNA reads TGTGCCAGCAGCTTCACTCAGCTCCGGGCTAACTATGGCTACACCTTC. It is translated as CASSFTQLRANYGYTF. The chain uses TRBV5-5 and TRBJ1-2, with D hard to call. Germline CDR1 SGHKS, CDR2 YYEKEE (reference sequence). The CDR3 length is 16 residues. Trimming removed 2 bases at V and 0 bases at J, with 14 bases between.

This chain connects TRBV7-2 to TRBJ2-7; 7 bases align to TRBD2. The V segment lost 1 base and the J segment 6 bases; nucleotides outside the gene matches: 6. The CDR3 is made up of 14 amino acids. Germline assignment: CDR1 SGHTA and CDR2 FQGNSA. CDR3 protein: CASSLGAVAGEQYF. CDR3 sequence (DNA): TGTGCCAGCAGCTTAGGAGCAGTAGCGGGCGAGCAGTACTTC.

The chain employs TRBV4-3 and TRBJ1-2; a possible D gene is TRBD1 (5 bases). Between the trimmed V and J ends, which lost 4 bases and 6 bases, there was a span of 12 bases. Germline CDR1 is LGHNA and CDR2 is YSLEER. The CDR3 is 13 residues long. CDR3 region: CASSRTDNNGYTF. CDR3 nucleotide sequence: TGCGCCAGCAGCCGGACGGACAACAATGGCTACACCTTC.

This clonotype was picked up a small number of times. A single base separates this from a much larger clone, so it may be a read error. The rearrangement uses TRBV29-1 and TRBJ2-3, with a tentative D call TRBD2 (6 bases). The CDR3 consists of 16 residues. The V end lost 0 bases, the J end lost 0 bases, and 13 bases lay between the germline ends. In germline, CDR1 is SQVTM, CDR2 ANQGSEA. The CDR3 protein is CSVEEAGYRSTDTQYF. As DNA, the CDR3 is TGCAGCGTTGAAGAGGCGGGGTACAGGAGCACAGATACGCAGTATTTT.

The chain employs TRBV27 and TRBJ2-7, with TRBD2 matching over 8 bases. CDR1 is MNHEY and CDR2 is SMNVEV in the germline V gene (reference sequence). The CDR3 consists of 15 residues. Trimming removed 7 bases from V and 2 bases from J; junction bases left unmatched: 10. The CDR3 DNA reads as TGTGCCAGCAAAATAGCGGGACTATCCCCCTACGAGCAGTACTTC. It is translated as CASKIAGLSPYEQYF.

This clonotype was seen a single time. This rearrangement joins TRBV4-1 to TRBJ1-1, with D perhaps TRBD1 (5 bases). The V gene's germline CDR1 is MGHRA and CDR2 YSYEKL. V was trimmed by 1 base and J by 4 bases, leaving 16 bases between them. This CDR3 is built from 16 residues. The CDR3 here is CASSQGQFGRGTEAFF. The CDR3 DNA sequence: TGCGCCAGCAGCCAAGGGCAATTCGGGAGGGGCACTGAAGCTTTCTTT.

The chain is built from TRBV7-2 and TRBJ2-7; D gene uncertain. With 4 bases removed from V and 3 bases from J, the gap between germline ends came to 10 bases. The length of the CDR3 is 13 residues. The germline CDR1 and CDR2 sequences are SGHTA and FQGNSA. Written as DNA, the CDR3 is TGTGCCAGCAGCTCCCAATACCACTACGAGCAGTACTTC. This encodes CASSSQYHYEQYF.

The V gene is TRBV2, the J gene TRBJ1-5; D remains ambiguous. Between the trimmed V and J ends, which lost 7 bases and 2 bases, there was a span of 12 bases. This CDR3 comprises 14 residues. Looked up from germline, CDR1 is SNHLY and CDR2 is FYNNEI. CDR3 coding DNA: TGTGCCAGCAATTTGGATAGGGGCAATCAGCCCCAGCATTTT. It translates to CASNLDRGNQPQHF.

At least ten counts were recorded for this clonotype. V is TRBV29-1 and J is TRBJ2-6, with unresolved D. The CDR3 is 13 residues long. Germline V CDR1 and CDR2: SQVTM, ANQGSEA. The V gene lost 6 bases and the J gene lost 0 bases, with 6 bases spanning the gap. The CDR3 region has the DNA TGCAGCGTGGAGAGCTCTGGGGCCAACGTCCTGACTTTC. The encoded protein is CSVESSGANVLTF.

This CDR3 reads CASSIGTEETQYF. The DNA for the CDR3 is TGTGCCAGTAGTATAGGTACAGAAGAGACCCAGTACTTC. This chain connects TRBV19 to TRBJ2-5; D is unclear. This CDR3 has 13 amino acids. Germline V gene data show CDR1 as LNHDA and CDR2 as SQIVND (reference sequence). The V end lost 1 base, the J end lost 3 bases, and 6 bases lay between the germline ends.

In DNA, the CDR3 is TGTGCCAGCAGTGAGGTTCAGGGTTACTACGAGCAGTACTTC. Encoded protein: CASSEVQGYYEQYF. The J gene is TRBJ2-7, the V gene TRBV2, with D possibly matching TRBD1 (5 bases). V was cut by 3 bases and J by 3 bases, with 12 bases left in between. Germline assignment: CDR1 SNHLY and CDR2 FYNNEI. This CDR3 comprises 14 residues. Variable domain in full (rest from reference TRBV2 and TRBJ2-7): EPEVTQTPSHQVTQMGQEVILRCVPISNHLYFYWYRQILGQKVEFLVSFYNNEISEKSEIFDDQFSVERPDGSNFTLKIRSTKLEDSAMYFCASSEVQGYYEQYFGPGTRLTVT.

Of note for this clonotype: Germline and junction disagree at one end, which may indicate a read error. The chain has TRBV10-3 and TRBJ1-5, with D possibly being TRBD1 (5 bases). Germline values: CDR1 ENHRY, CDR2 SYGVKD. CDR3 length: 16 amino acids. CDR3 residues: CAISESRQGSDQPQHF. In nucleotides, the CDR3 is TGTGCCATCAGTGAGTCGAGGCAGGGTAGCGATCAGCCCCAGCATTTT.

As to this clonotype: At one boundary the junction diverges from the germline segment, which might be a read error. This rearrangement joins TRBV6-5 to TRBJ2-3; D is perhaps TRBD1 or TRBD2 (7 bases each). The germline V gene has CDR1 MNHEY and CDR2 SVGAGI. The CDR3 runs 16 residues. In DNA form, the CDR3 reads TGTGCCAGCAGTCCCAATCCGGGAGGTCGGACAGGTACGCAGTATTTT. This gives the protein CASSPNPGGRTGTQYF.

The chain couples TRBV28 to TRBJ2-7, with 11 bases fitting TRBD2. The CDR3 has 15 residues. Per the germline V gene, CDR1 is MDHEN and CDR2 is SYDVKM. The J segment lost 1 base and the V segment lost 10 bases, leaving 9 bases of the junction unmatched. DNA of the CDR3: TGTGCCACGTGTTCACGGACTAGCGGGTCCTACGAGCAGTACTTC. This gives the protein CATCSRTSGSYEQYF.

The chain has TRBV28 and TRBJ2-1; TRBD1 matches at 12 bases. The germline CDR1 and CDR2 sequences are MDHEN and SYDVKM. V shed 6 bases and J 8 bases; nucleotides not matched to a gene: 8. The CDR3 runs to 15 residues. The CDR3 DNA reads as TGTGCCAGCAGCGCACCGGGACAGGGGGCGGATGAGCAGTTCTTC. It encodes CASSAPGQGADEQFF.

This sequence joins TRBV7-2 and TRBJ2-4; TRBD1 might be the D (6 bases). The J call is in doubt because the DNA end fits TRBJ2-7 better. Germline CDR1 and CDR2: SGHTA and FQGNSA. The CDR3 has 14 amino acids. As DNA, the CDR3 is TGTGCCAGCAGCTTATCCGGACAGCCCTACGAGCAGTACTTC. It yields the protein CASSLSGQPYEQYF.

Only one count was recorded for this clonotype. The V gene is TRBV6-1, the J gene TRBJ1-2, with 9 bases lining up with TRBD1. The CDR3 contains 17 residues. J was trimmed by 8 bases and V by 6 bases; bases with no gene match: 19. Germline V gene data show CDR1 as MNHNS and CDR2 as SASEGT. The CDR3 DNA follows: TGTGCCAGCAGACTACCCGGACAGGGGCCAACAGGGGGAGGCTACACCTTC. It codes for CASRLPGQGPTGGGYTF.

Remarks on this clonotype: The junction departs from germline at one end; a sequencing error may be responsible. J is TRBJ1-1 and V is TRBV30, with D uncertain. Germline-derived CDR1 and CDR2 are GTSNPN and SVGIG (reference sequence). There are 13 residues in the CDR3. The CDR3 nucleotides read TGTGCCTGGAGTTTAAGTTTAAACACTGGAGCTTTCTTT. Protein: CAWSLSLNTGAFF.

This CDR3 is CSARQPLYNEQFF. Written as DNA, the CDR3 is TGCAGTGCTAGACAACCCCTTTACAATGAGCAGTTCTTC. The rearrangement joins TRBV20-1 to TRBJ2-1; D is uncertain. This CDR3 is built from 13 residues. Trimming stripped 2 bases from V and 4 bases from J, with 9 bases between. Germline V lookup: CDR1 DFQATT, CDR2 SNEGSKA (reference sequence).

The table lists this clonotype with a few counts. The CDR3 sequence: CATSDWKGNEQFF. For the CDR3, the DNA is TGTGCCACCAGTGATTGGAAGGGGAATGAGCAGTTCTTC. This chain connects TRBV24-1 to TRBJ2-1; maybe TRBD1 (5 bases). Trimming stripped 2 bases from V and 7 bases from J, with 8 bases between. The CDR3 loop spans 13 amino acids. The germline V gene has CDR1 KGHDR and CDR2 SFDVKD.

The V call is TRBV12-3 or TRBV12-4, the J call TRBJ2-7, with D unresolved. The J call may be wrong; the DNA end is better matched by TRBJ2-4. CDR3 length: 13 amino acids. CDR3 in amino acids: CASGYLGKNIQYF. The CDR3 DNA sequence: TGTGCCAGCGGTTACCTGGGGAAGAACATTCAGTACTTC.

This clonotype was counted only a few times. V is TRBV20-1 and J is TRBJ1-2; D gene ambiguous. CDR3 size: 15 residues. Germline V gene lookup returns CDR1 DFQATT and CDR2 SNEGSKA (reference sequence). Between the trimmed V and J ends, which lost 7 bases and 2 bases, there was a span of 20 bases. The CDR3 DNA reads as TGCAGTGTCCCCGTCGGAGGAGGGTTAAACTATGGCTACACCTTC. Protein product: CSVPVGGGLNYGYTF.